These 24 T cell receptor beta chains originate from one sample sequenced in a study of blood T cell repertoires in COVID-19. TCRdb's copy holds only in-frame clones and misses some; the assay was immunoSEQ multiplex PCR. The sample holds 100,000 to 150,000 clones, around nine tenths seen once. The specimen was peripheral blood. Source of these receptors: an elderly woman with acute or convalescent COVID-19.

J is TRBJ1-1 and V is TRBV10-3, with 7 bases lining up with TRBD1. Per the germline V gene, CDR1 is ENHRY and CDR2 is SYGVKD. V shed 8 bases and J 0 bases; nucleotides not matched to a gene: 3. This CDR3 spans 13 amino acids. The CDR3 reads CAIRDSMNTEAFF. DNA of the CDR3: TGTGCCATCCGGGACAGTATGAACACTGAAGCTTTCTTT.

The chain is built from TRBV6-5 and TRBJ1-5, with D possibly TRBD1 on 6 matching bases. Trimming shortened V by 11 bases and J by 3 bases, and 14 bases separated the two germline ends. Germline V gene data show CDR1 as MNHEY and CDR2 as SVGAGI. This CDR3 comprises 13 residues. CDR3 amino acids: CASQTGSNQPQHF. CDR3 DNA: TGTGCCTCACAGACAGGCTCCAATCAGCCCCAGCATTTT.

This clone has more than one count but fewer than ten. The V call is TRBV6-6, the J call TRBJ1-1; D is undetermined. CDR1 is MNHNY, CDR2 SVGAGI, per germline (reference sequence). The CDR3 sequence is 14 residues long. V lost 4 bases and J lost 4, with 13 bases in between. CDR3 DNA sequence: TGTGCCAGCAGTTTGCGGGCCTCGTCCACTGAAGCTTTCTTT. Translated, it gives CASSLRASSTEAFF.

The V gene is TRBV29-1, the J gene TRBJ2-7, with 9 bases lining up with TRBD1. Germline values: CDR1 SQVTM, CDR2 ANQGSEA. Trimming took 7 bases from V and 6 from J; bases not matched to a gene: 7. The CDR3 length is 12 residues. As DNA, the CDR3 is TGCAGCGCACGCCCGACAGGGGGCGAGCAGTACTTC. It is translated as CSARPTGGEQYF.

The chain carries TRBV9 and TRBJ1-1, with 7 bases aligning to TRBD1. This CDR3 is built from 14 residues. With 0 bases clipped from V and 1 base from J, the junction kept 0 bases outside the gene matches. The germline CDR1 and CDR2 sequences are SGDLS and YYNGEE. CDR3 region: CASSVGQGNTEAFF. The CDR3 region has the DNA TGTGCCAGCAGCGTAGGACAGGGGAACACTGAAGCTTTCTTT.

This clone is a singleton in its sample. The chain combines TRBV3-1 (or the pseudogene TRBV3-2) with TRBJ1-5; the D is unclear. This CDR3 contains 14 residues. Trimming removed 0 bases from V and 7 bases from J, with 10 bases in between. CDR1 and CDR2 from the germline V gene are LGHDT and YNNKEL (reference sequence). The CDR3 reads CASSQEAVSQPQHF. Here the CDR3 DNA reads TGTGCCAGCAGCCAAGAGGCAGTATCGCAGCCCCAGCATTTT.

The gene calls are TRBV29-1 and TRBJ1-4; 9 bases fit TRBD1. Germline V gene lookup returns CDR1 SQVTM and CDR2 ANQGSEA. The junction had 4 bases not matched to a gene; V was cut back by 6 bases and J by 8 bases. CDR3 length: 12 amino acids. Here the CDR3 reads CSVGQGGEKLFF. The CDR3 nucleotides read TGCAGCGTGGGACAGGGAGGGGAAAAACTGTTTTTT.

The rearrangement uses TRBV28 and TRBJ2-1; TRBD2 matches 8 bases. Germline CDR1 reads MDHEN; CDR2 reads SYDVKM. With 3 bases clipped from V and 8 bases from J, the junction kept 9 bases outside the gene matches. CDR3 length equals 15 residues. CDR3 DNA: TGTGCCAGCAGTTTTTTCGGGGGGGGAGGGCATGAGCAGTTCTTC. As protein: CASSFFGGGGHEQFF.

This clone has at least ten counts. The CDR3 sequence is CASSLARLISRGKEDSPLHF. The CDR3 nucleotides are TGTGCCAGCAGCTTAGCGCGATTGATAAGTCGAGGGAAAGAGGATTCACCCCTCCACTTT. The chain recombines TRBV7-8 with TRBJ1-6; no clear D. This CDR3 has 20 amino acids. Germline V gives CDR1 SGHVS, CDR2 FQNEAQ. V shed 0 bases and J shed 8 bases, with 26 bases lying between them.

The CDR3 nucleotides read TGCGCCAGCAGCTCCGGGACAGGGGGCGCCGAAGCTTTCTTT. Encoded protein: CASSSGTGGAEAFF. V is TRBV5-1 and J is TRBJ1-1, with TRBD1 matching 12 bases. CDR3 size: 14 residues. Germline CDR1 reads SGHRS; CDR2 reads YFSETQ. V dropped 3 bases and J dropped 8; count of bases not matched to a gene: 5.

The chain joins TRBV19 to TRBJ1-1; D is unclear. This CDR3 is 15 amino acids long. CDR1 is LNHDA, CDR2 SQIVND, per germline (reference sequence). V was cut by 3 bases and J by 2 bases, with 13 bases left in between. The CDR3 DNA reads as TGTGCCAGTAGTATCTCACCGAGATCAAACACTGAAGCTTTCTTT. Encoded protein: CASSISPRSNTEAFF. The full variable domain, with the rest looked up from reference TRBV19 and TRBJ1-1, is DGGITQSPKYLFRKEGQNVTLSCEQNLNHDAMYWYRQDPGQGLRLIYYSQIVNDFQKGDIAEGYSVSREKKESFPLTVTSAQKNPTAFYLCASSISPRSNTEAFFGQGTRLTVV.

The chain links TRBV28 to TRBJ1-1, with D hard to call. The CDR3 length is 17 residues. Germline V gene sequence: CDR1 MDHEN, CDR2 SYDVKM. Trimming took off 1 base at V and 0 bases at J, with 15 bases between the two ends. CDR3 region: CASSLFTGRRVNTEAFF. In nucleotides, the CDR3 is TGTGCCAGCAGTTTATTTACCGGCCGGAGGGTGAACACTGAAGCTTTCTTT.

The chain carries TRBV11-2 and TRBJ2-3; TRBD1 matches 7 bases. V trimming: 6 bases; J trimming: 1 base; junction bases outside the gene matches: 16. CDR3 length: 18 amino acids. CDR1 and CDR2 from the germline V gene are SGHAT and FQNNGV. CDR3 residues: CASSQIGGYLGGTDTQYF. The CDR3 coding sequence is TGTGCCAGCAGTCAAATAGGGGGCTACCTGGGCGGCACAGATACGCAGTATTTT.

The chain recombines TRBV18 with TRBJ1-6, with 8 bases that match TRBD1. CDR3 length: 15 amino acids. V lost 6 bases and J lost 3; bases outside the gene matches: 4. CDR1 is KGHSH, CDR2 LQKENI, per germline. The CDR3, as DNA: TGTGCCAGCTCCTACGGACAGGGCTATAATTCACCCCTCCACTTT. Translating gives CASSYGQGYNSPLHF.

This rearrangement joins TRBV19 to TRBJ1-1; 8 positions agree with TRBD1. V was pared by 3 bases and J by 0 bases, with 3 bases of the junction left unmatched. CDR1 LNHDA and CDR2 SQIVND come from the germline V gene (reference sequence). The CDR3 totals 15 residues. CDR3 amino acids: CASSIRDRMNTEAFF. The CDR3 DNA is TGTGCCAGTAGTATCCGGGACAGGATGAACACTGAAGCTTTCTTT.

V is TRBV4-2 and J is TRBJ2-3; possible D gene TRBD1, 5 bases. The V end was cut by 2 bases, the J end by 3 bases, with 15 bases between. The CDR3 has 16 amino acids. Germline loops: CDR1 LGHNA, CDR2 YNFKEQ. In nucleotides, the CDR3 is TGTGCCAGCAGCCAACGCCCAGGGCTAAGTACAGATACGCAGTATTTT. Its protein is CASSQRPGLSTDTQYF.

The chain couples TRBV2 to TRBJ1-5, with D possibly matching TRBD1 (6 bases). V was trimmed by 3 bases and J by 4 bases, leaving 7 bases between them. CDR1 SNHLY and CDR2 FYNNEI come from the germline V gene. The CDR3 has 13 amino acids. DNA of the CDR3: TGTGCCAGCAGTGACGACAGGAATCAGCCCCAGCATTTT. It codes for CASSDDRNQPQHF.

This clone was seen once. The V and J genes are TRBV7-6 and TRBJ2-5, with 13 bases aligning to TRBD2. Losses at the gene ends were 5 bases for V and 4 bases for J; bases not matched to a gene: 7. The CDR3 totals 16 residues. In germline, CDR1 is SGHVS, CDR2 FNYEAQ. The CDR3 is CASSPGLAGARETQYF. The CDR3 coding sequence is TGTGCCAGCAGCCCAGGACTAGCGGGAGCGAGAGAGACCCAGTACTTC.

This clone was detected a few times. The J gene is TRBJ2-1, the V gene TRBV10-3; 7 positions agree with TRBD1. V dropped 8 bases and J dropped 7; count of bases not matched to a gene: 8. CDR3 length: 13 amino acids. The germline V gene has CDR1 ENHRY and CDR2 SYGVKD. The CDR3 reads CAIGYRQGNEQFF. CDR3 DNA: TGTGCCATCGGCTACCGACAGGGAAATGAGCAGTTCTTC.

This chain joins TRBV19 and TRBJ2-2, with 11 bases lining up with TRBD1. This CDR3 is 20 amino acids long. J was trimmed by 0 bases and V by 0 bases; bases with no gene match: 9. Looked up from germline, CDR1 is LNHDA and CDR2 is SQIVND (reference sequence). The CDR3 here is CASSIDFRWGQGANTGELFF. CDR3 nucleotides: TGTGCCAGTAGTATAGATTTTAGGTGGGGACAGGGGGCGAACACCGGGGAGCTGTTTTTT.

The V call is TRBV19, the J call TRBJ2-3; D perhaps matches TRBD2 (6 bases). With 5 bases removed from V and 7 bases from J, the gap between germline ends came to 22 bases. Germline V gene lookup returns CDR1 LNHDA and CDR2 SQIVND (reference sequence). This CDR3 contains 16 residues. The CDR3 loop reads CASSPHRDSVRNTQYF. In DNA form, the CDR3 reads TGTGCCAGTAGTCCCCACCGGGACTCAGTGCGTAATACGCAGTATTTT.

J is TRBJ1-4 and V is TRBV27; 7 nucleotides match TRBD1. Looked up from germline, CDR1 is MNHEY and CDR2 is SMNVEV (reference sequence). This CDR3 has 13 amino acids. The J segment lost 8 bases and the V segment lost 6 bases, leaving 6 bases of the junction unmatched. For the CDR3, the DNA is TGTGCCAGCAGCCTTAACAGGGGCGAAAAACTGTTTTTT. It encodes CASSLNRGEKLFF.

The genes are TRBV19 and TRBJ2-1; D may be TRBD1 (6 bases). V lost 2 bases and J 1 base, leaving 12 bases between the germline ends. The germline V gene has CDR1 LNHDA and CDR2 SQIVND (reference sequence). This CDR3 spans 16 amino acids. CDR3: CASSINTGWSYNEQFF. DNA for the CDR3: TGTGCCAGTAGTATAAATACAGGGTGGTCCTACAATGAGCAGTTCTTC.

The chain has TRBV19 and TRBJ1-5; D remains unclear. This CDR3 contains 15 residues. Trimming stripped 5 bases from V and 4 bases from J, with 15 bases between. Germline V gene data show CDR1 as LNHDA and CDR2 as SQIVND (reference sequence). CDR3 loop: CASSVDEAGNQPQHF. As DNA, the CDR3 is TGTGCCAGTAGTGTCGATGAGGCCGGAAATCAGCCCCAGCATTTT.